The source of this T cell receptor (beta chain) is a study of shared T cell receptors in the human thymus. Clones were read by immunoSEQ multiplex PCR, and TCRdb kept only the in-frame ones, dropping some. The sample has roughly 710,000 clones, 75% to 90% seen once; the top ten hold around 0.0099%. The junction had 10 bases not matched to a gene; V was cut back by 6 bases and J by 5 bases. The CDR3 totals 15 residues. Looked up from germline, CDR1 is MNHEY and CDR2 is SMNVEV (reference sequence). In its sample, this clone was seen once. This sample also belongs to another study, concerning human thymus T cells. That study adds: Blood and thymic repertoires both appeared biased in V and J gene usage.

The J gene is TRBJ1-1, the V gene TRBV27; 9 bases map to TRBD1. This sequence was found in a girl in the first two years of life with a congenital heart defect. Input material: thymocytes. DNA for the CDR3: TGTGCCAGCAGCCTACAGGGGGCGCAGAGGACTGAAGCTTTCTTT. It specifies CASSLQGAQRTEAFF.